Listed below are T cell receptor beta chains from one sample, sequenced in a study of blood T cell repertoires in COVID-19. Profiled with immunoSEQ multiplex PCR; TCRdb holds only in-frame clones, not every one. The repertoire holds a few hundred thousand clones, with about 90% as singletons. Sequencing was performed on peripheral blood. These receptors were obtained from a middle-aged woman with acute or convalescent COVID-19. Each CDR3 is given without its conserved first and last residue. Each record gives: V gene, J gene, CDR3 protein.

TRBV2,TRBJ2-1,ASSGATEEQF
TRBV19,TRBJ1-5,ASRLSGGSNQPQH
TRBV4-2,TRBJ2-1,ASSQARSDPYNEQF
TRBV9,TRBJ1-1,ASSAGHRPMNTEAF
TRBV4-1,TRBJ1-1,ASSQDPPESAGLSEAF
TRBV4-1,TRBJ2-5,ASSLGGYETQY
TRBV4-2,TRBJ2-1,ASSQDPGSNEQF
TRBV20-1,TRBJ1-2,SASPTGEVGYT
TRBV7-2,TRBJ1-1,ASSQWGQGAMRTEAF
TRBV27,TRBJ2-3,ASSLSGLDTQY
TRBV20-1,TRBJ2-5,SASVASGAKETQY
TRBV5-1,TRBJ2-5,ASSLVTGGGETQY
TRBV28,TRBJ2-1,ASSLGGLGYNEQF
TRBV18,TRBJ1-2,ASEETAHYGYT
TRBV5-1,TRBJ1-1,ASSYSSGGTEAF
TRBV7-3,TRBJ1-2,ASSRQGKGYGYT
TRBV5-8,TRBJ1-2,ASSLFQGALGGYT
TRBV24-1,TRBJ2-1,ATSQGMGNNEQF
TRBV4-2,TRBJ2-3,ASSPGLEADTQY
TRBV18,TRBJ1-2,ASSPWDRESNYGYT
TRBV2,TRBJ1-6,ASSRSPYRNYNSPLH
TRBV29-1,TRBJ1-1,SVEIGGKTEAF